The rows below give T cell receptor beta chains drawn from one sample of a study of spatial heterogeneity in lung cancer. TCRdb called the 5' RACE reads again in MiXCR, with one record for every CDR3 protein. Among around 60,000 distinct CDR3 sequences, 7.5% to 9% were seen once, and the ten largest hold roughly 16%. The specimen comprised PBMCs, sampled at surgery. All receptors come from a female donor with early-stage non-small cell lung cancer. Each CDR3 is given with its conserved first and last residue. The order of the fields is V gene, CDR3 protein.

V gene: TRBV28; CDR3 protein: CASSFPFRGLGNSPLHF
V gene: TRBV12-3/TRBV12-4; CDR3 protein: CASRGTVGTQYF
V gene: TRBV6-5; CDR3 protein: CASSRDSTYEQYF
V gene: TRBV9; CDR3 protein: CASSVAPGEGEKLFF
V gene: TRBV7-3; CDR3 protein: CASSAGRDRVYDGYTF
V gene: TRBV9; CDR3 protein: CASSVAGENSPLHF
V gene: TRBV12-3/TRBV12-4; CDR3 protein: CASTRTGPQYF
V gene: TRBV7-2; CDR3 protein: CASSPGGQGEAFF
V gene: TRBV6-4; CDR3 protein: CASSKGTAAVGELFF
V gene: TRBV7-3; CDR3 protein: CASSSHATGEAEAFF
V gene: TRBV30; CDR3 protein: CAWRSGRAGNTIYF
V gene: TRBV28; CDR3 protein: CASRAALQAYGYTF
V gene: TRBV28; CDR3 protein: CASSSPMRINTEAFF
V gene: TRBV24-1; CDR3 protein: CATGQEGEQFF
V gene: TRBV3-1; CDR3 protein: CASSRGETQYF
V gene: TRBV2; CDR3 protein: CARSSGAGNTEAFF
V gene: TRBV7-2; CDR3 protein: CASSRAAPYEKLFF
V gene: TRBV5-6; CDR3 protein: CASSGTDYGYTF
V gene: TRBV30; CDR3 protein: CAWSLQPSGANVLTF
V gene: TRBV12-3/TRBV12-4; CDR3 protein: CASSTDSDQPQHF
V gene: TRBV4-1; CDR3 protein: CASSRLIVGRDTEAFF
V gene: TRBV2; CDR3 protein: CASSEDGQGLGYGYTF
V gene: TRBV4-1; CDR3 protein: CASISTSGRGSYNEQFF
V gene: TRBV3-1; CDR3 protein: CASSQGPDGYTF
V gene: TRBV27; CDR3 protein: CASSLLRDRGLNEQFF
V gene: TRBV7-9; CDR3 protein: CATGQGNQPQHF
V gene: TRBV5-6; CDR3 protein: CASSPYTGELFF
V gene: TRBV28; CDR3 protein: CASSFTGELFF
V gene: TRBV11-2; CDR3 protein: CASSLMAGGTDTQYF
V gene: TRBV7-9; CDR3 protein: CASSSEGGGWTEAFF
V gene: TRBV7-3; CDR3 protein: CASSRDRETPLHF
V gene: TRBV28; CDR3 protein: CASSLAGESGEQYF
V gene: TRBV11-2; CDR3 protein: CASSFGGSAYEQYF
V gene: TRBV20-1; CDR3 protein: CSATLGTGANGYTF
V gene: TRBV6-1; CDR3 protein: CASTSLAGGVETQYF
V gene: TRBV29-1; CDR3 protein: CSVRSGGQPQHF
V gene: TRBV9; CDR3 protein: CASSVENYGYTF
V gene: TRBV9; CDR3 protein: CASSVAPQRPYEQYF
V gene: TRBV7-9; CDR3 protein: CASSGDRVDQPQHF
V gene: TRBV18; CDR3 protein: CASSPQGAGTQYF
V gene: TRBV6-5; CDR3 protein: CASTRTVSSYEQYF
V gene: TRBV4-2; CDR3 protein: CAGSPSENEQYF
V gene: TRBV19; CDR3 protein: CASSIVTSGEQFF
V gene: TRBV20-1; CDR3 protein: CSARVQRPGSLHF
V gene: TRBV10-3; CDR3 protein: CAIKAETGINEQFF
V gene: TRBV12-3/TRBV12-4; CDR3 protein: CASRGTGKGNEKLFF
V gene: TRBV9; CDR3 protein: CASSGSGTGFNTGELFF
V gene: TRBV5-6; CDR3 protein: CASSPGNSPLHF
V gene: TRBV27; CDR3 protein: CASSPSTGAETQYF
V gene: TRBV20-1; CDR3 protein: CSARNIAGDGTGELFF
V gene: TRBV25-1; CDR3 protein: CASSVGRGRGTDTQYF
V gene: TRBV7-2; CDR3 protein: CASSLGFSGNTIYF
V gene: TRBV5-1; CDR3 protein: CASSFNSERVNSPLHF
V gene: TRBV7-2; CDR3 protein: CASSPYQETQYF
V gene: TRBV14; CDR3 protein: CASSQGYGYTF